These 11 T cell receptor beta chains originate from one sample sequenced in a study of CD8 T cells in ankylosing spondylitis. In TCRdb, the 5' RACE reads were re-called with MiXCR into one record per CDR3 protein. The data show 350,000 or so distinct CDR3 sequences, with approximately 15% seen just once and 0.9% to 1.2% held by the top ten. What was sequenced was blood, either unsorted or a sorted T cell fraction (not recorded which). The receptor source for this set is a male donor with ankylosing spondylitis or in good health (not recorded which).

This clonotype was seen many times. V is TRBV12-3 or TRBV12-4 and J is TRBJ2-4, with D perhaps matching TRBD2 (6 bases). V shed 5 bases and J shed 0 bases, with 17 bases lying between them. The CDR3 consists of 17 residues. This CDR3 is CASSPITLGGAKNIQYF. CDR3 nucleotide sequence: TGTGCCAGCAGTCCTATCACTCTGGGGGGAGCCAAAAACATTCAGTACTTC.

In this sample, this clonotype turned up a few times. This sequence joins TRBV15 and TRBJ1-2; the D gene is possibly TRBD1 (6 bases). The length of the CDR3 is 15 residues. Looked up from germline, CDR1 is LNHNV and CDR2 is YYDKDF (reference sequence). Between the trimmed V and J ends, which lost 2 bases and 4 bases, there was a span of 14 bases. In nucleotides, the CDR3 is TGTGCCACCAGCAGAAGTACAGGGTACGGCTATGGCTACACCTTC. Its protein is CATSRSTGYGYGYTF. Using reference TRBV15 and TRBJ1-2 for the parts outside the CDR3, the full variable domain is DAMVIQNPRYQVTQFGKPVTLSCSQTLNHNVMYWYQQKSSQAPKLLFHYYDKDFNNEADTPDNFQSRRPNTSFCFLDIRSPGLGDTAMYLCATSRSTGYGYGYTFGSGTRLTVV.

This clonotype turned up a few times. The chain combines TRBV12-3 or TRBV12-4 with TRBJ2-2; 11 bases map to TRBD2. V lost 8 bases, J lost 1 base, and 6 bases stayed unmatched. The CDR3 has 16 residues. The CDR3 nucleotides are TGTGCCAGCGACACCCTAGCGGGGGGGAACACCGGGGAGCTGTTTTTT. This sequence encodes CASDTLAGGNTGELFF.

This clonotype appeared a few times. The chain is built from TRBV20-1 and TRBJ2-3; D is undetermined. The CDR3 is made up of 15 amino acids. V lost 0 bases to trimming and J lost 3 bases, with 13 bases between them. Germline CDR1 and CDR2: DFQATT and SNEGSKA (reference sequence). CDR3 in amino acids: CSARDLGVTTDTQYF. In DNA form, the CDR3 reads TGCAGTGCTAGAGATCTTGGGGTGACGACAGATACGCAGTATTTT.

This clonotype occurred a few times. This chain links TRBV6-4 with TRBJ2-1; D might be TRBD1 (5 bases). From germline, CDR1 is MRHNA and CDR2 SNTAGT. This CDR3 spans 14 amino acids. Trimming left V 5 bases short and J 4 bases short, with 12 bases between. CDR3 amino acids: CASSRQPGYNEQFF. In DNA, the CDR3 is TGTGCCAGCAGTCGACAGCCAGGTTACAATGAGCAGTTCTTC.

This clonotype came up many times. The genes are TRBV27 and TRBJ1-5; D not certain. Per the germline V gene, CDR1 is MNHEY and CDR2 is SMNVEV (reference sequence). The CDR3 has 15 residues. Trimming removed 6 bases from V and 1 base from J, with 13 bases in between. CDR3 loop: CASSLVQPSNQPQHF. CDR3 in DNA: TGTGCCAGCAGCTTGGTGCAACCGAGCAATCAGCCCCAGCATTTT.

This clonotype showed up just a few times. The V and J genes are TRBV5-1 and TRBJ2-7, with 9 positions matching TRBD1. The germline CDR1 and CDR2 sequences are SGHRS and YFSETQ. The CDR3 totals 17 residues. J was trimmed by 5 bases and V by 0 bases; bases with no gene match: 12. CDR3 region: CASSLDRGLVYENEQYF. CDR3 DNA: TGCGCCAGCAGCTTGGACAGGGGGCTGGTATACGAGAACGAGCAGTACTTC.

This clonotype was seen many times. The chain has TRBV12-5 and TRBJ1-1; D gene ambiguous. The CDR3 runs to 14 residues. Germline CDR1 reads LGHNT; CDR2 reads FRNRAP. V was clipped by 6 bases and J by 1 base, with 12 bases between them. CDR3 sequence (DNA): TGTGCTAGTGGGCTGTCGGGATCGAACACTGAAGCTTTCTTT. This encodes CASGLSGSNTEAFF.

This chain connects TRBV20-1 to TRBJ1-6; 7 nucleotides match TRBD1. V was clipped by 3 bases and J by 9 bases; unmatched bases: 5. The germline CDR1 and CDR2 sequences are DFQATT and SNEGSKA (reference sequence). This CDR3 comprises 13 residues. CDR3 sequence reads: CSARTGLGSPLHF. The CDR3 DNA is TGCAGTGCTAGGACAGGGTTAGGTTCACCCCTCCACTTT.

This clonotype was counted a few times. CDR3 sequence reads: CASSLEGGSLGTQYF. The CDR3 DNA sequence: TGTGCCAGCAGCTTAGAGGGCGGGAGTTTGGGAACGCAGTATTTT. The V call is TRBV7-8, the J call TRBJ2-3, with TRBD2 matching 7 bases. The CDR3 covers 15 residues. Unmatched junction bases numbered 10, after V lost 1 base and J lost 9 bases. Germline V gene sequence: CDR1 SGHVS, CDR2 FQNEAQ.

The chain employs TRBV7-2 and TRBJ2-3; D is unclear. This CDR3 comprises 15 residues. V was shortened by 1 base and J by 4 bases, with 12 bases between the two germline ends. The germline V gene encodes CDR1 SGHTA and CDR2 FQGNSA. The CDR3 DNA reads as TGTGCCAGCAGCTTAGATGGTATGGGCGCAGATACGCAGTATTTT. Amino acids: CASSLDGMGADTQYF. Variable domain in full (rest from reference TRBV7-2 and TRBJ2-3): GAGVSQSPSNKVTEKGKDVELRCDPISGHTALYWYRQSLGQGLEFLIYFQGNSAPDKSGLPSDRFSAERTGGSVSTLTIQRTQQEDSAVYLCASSLDGMGADTQYFGPGTRLTVL.